This passage covers 5 T cell receptor beta chains from one sample sequenced in a study of blood T cell repertoires in COVID-19. The repertoire was sequenced with immunoSEQ multiplex PCR; TCRdb's copy has only in-frame clones and lacks some. The data contain hundreds of thousands of clones, about 80% of them singletons. Sequenced sample: PBMCs or T cells enriched from blood (not recorded which). These receptors were obtained from a man younger than 40 with acute COVID-19.

The J gene is TRBJ2-2, the V gene TRBV27; D may be TRBD2 (5 bases). Trimming took off 5 bases at V and 6 bases at J, with 10 bases between the two ends. The CDR3 totals 13 residues. CDR1 MNHEY and CDR2 SMNVEV come from the germline V gene (reference sequence). Written as DNA, the CDR3 is TGTGCCAGCAGTGGACTGGTGGCCGGGGAGCTGTTTTTT. It encodes CASSGLVAGELFF.

This sequence joins TRBV10-2 and TRBJ2-7; D is uncertain. Germline loops: CDR1 WSHSY, CDR2 SAAADI. With 4 bases removed from V and 2 bases from J, the gap between germline ends came to 12 bases. There are 14 residues in the CDR3. CDR3 protein: CASSGELGTYEQYV. For the CDR3, the DNA is TGCGCCAGCAGTGGCGAGCTAGGAACCTACGAGCAGTACGTC.

In its sample, this clone was seen once. The genes are TRBV19 and TRBJ1-5; D uncertain. CDR1 and CDR2 from the germline V gene are LNHDA and SQIVND (reference sequence). V was shortened by 8 bases and J by 1 base, with 21 bases between the two germline ends. The length of the CDR3 is 17 residues. The CDR3 spells CASLRIAGGVSNQPQHF. CDR3 nucleotides: TGTGCCAGTCTCAGGATCGCGGGAGGTGTAAGCAATCAGCCCCAGCATTTT.

V gene TRBV6-6 combines with J gene TRBJ1-4; 9 bases are a match to TRBD1. Looked up from germline, CDR1 is MNHNY and CDR2 is SVGAGI (reference sequence). There are 16 residues in the CDR3. J gave up 0 bases and V 8 bases, and 7 bases lay outside the gene matches. The DNA of the CDR3 is TGTGCCAGCGGAGGACAGGGGATGGCAACTAATGAAAAACTGTTTTTT. Amino acids: CASGGQGMATNEKLFF.

This sequence joins TRBV5-4 and TRBJ2-3; perhaps TRBD2 as D (6 bases). This CDR3 contains 16 residues. The germline CDR1 and CDR2 sequences are SGHNT and YYREEE (reference sequence). V was pared by 1 base and J by 7 bases, with 19 bases between. CDR3: CASSLPDGGKFHTQYF. CDR3 sequence (DNA): TGTGCCAGCAGCTTGCCGGACGGGGGTAAATTTCATACGCAGTATTTT.